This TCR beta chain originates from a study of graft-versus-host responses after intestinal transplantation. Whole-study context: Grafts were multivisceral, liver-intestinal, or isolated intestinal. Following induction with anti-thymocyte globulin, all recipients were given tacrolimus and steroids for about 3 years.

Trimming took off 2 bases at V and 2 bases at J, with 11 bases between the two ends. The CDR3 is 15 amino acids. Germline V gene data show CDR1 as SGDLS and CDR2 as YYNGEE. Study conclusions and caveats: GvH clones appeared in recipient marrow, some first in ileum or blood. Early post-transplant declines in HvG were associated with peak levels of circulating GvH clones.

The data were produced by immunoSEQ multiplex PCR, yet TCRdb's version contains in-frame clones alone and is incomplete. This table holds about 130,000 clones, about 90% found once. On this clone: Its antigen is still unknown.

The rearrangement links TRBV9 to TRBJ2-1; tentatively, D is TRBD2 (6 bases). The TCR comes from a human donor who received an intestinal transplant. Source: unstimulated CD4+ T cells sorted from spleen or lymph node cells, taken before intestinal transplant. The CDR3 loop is CASSVREVPYNEQFF. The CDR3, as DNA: TGTGCCAGCAGCGTGAGGGAGGTTCCCTACAATGAGCAGTTCTTC.